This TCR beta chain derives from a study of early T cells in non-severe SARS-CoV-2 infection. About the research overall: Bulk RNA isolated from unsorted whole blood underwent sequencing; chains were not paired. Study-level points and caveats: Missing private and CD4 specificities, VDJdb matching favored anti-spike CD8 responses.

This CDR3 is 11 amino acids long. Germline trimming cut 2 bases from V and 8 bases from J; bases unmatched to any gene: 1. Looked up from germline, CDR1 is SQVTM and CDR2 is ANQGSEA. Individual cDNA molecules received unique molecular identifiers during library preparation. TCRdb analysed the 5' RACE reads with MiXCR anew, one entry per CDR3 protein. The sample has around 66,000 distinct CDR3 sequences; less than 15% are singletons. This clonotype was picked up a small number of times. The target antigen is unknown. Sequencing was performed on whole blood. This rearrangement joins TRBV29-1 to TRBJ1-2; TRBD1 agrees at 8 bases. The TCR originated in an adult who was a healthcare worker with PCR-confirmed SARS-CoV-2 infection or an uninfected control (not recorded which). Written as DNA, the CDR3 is TGCAGCGTTGAAAGGACAGGGGGCTACACCTTC. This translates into CSVERTGGYTF. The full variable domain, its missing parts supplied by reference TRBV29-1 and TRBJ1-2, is SAVISQKPSRDICQRGTSLTIQCQVDSQVTMMFWYRQQPGQSLTLIATANQGSEATYESGFVIDKFPISRPNLTFSTLTVSNMSPEDSSIYLCSVERTGGYTFGSGTRLTVV.